These T cell receptor beta chains were read from a single sample in a study of technical replicates of blood from several donors. Profiled with immunoSEQ multiplex PCR; TCRdb holds only in-frame clones, not every one. There are approximately 77,000 clones in the sample; 90% to 95% occur only once, and about 0.35% lies in the top ten. The sample was T cells isolated from PBMCs. Receptors originate from a human donor in good health. The CDR3 runs from the conserved cysteine through the conserved F or W. The D gene is left open where the match is weak. Clone size is not always given. Where it is, it says once, few, many or a class for expanded clones.

once	TRBV4-1	TRBD2	TRBJ2-1	17	CASSGTSGIDPRNEQFF	TGCGCCAGCAGTGGGACTAGCGGGATAGACCCCCGAAATGAGCAGTTCTTC
.	TRBV6-5	.	TRBJ1-2	15	CASSPSLDSLYGYTF	TGTGCCAGCAGTCCATCCTTAGACAGCCTCTATGGCTACACCTTC
.	TRBV30	.	TRBJ2-1	12	CAWASGFDEQFF	TGTGCCTGGGCCTCAGGGTTCGATGAGCAGTTCTTC
.	TRBV5-1	.	TRBJ1-4	15	CASSARGVANEKLFF	TGCGCCAGCAGCGCCAGGGGAGTGGCTAATGAAAAACTGTTTTTT
.	TRBV2	TRBD2	TRBJ2-2	17	CASLGTSGRGVTGELFF	TGTGCCAGCCTAGGGACTAGCGGGAGGGGAGTGACCGGGGAGCTGTTTTTT
.	TRBV27	.	TRBJ1-5	14	CASSLSPGGQPQHF	TGTGCCAGCAGTTTATCGCCGGGAGGACAGCCCCAGCATTTT
once	TRBV27	.	TRBJ2-2	13	CASSTQGTGELFF	TGTGCCAGCAGTACCCAGGGCACCGGGGAGCTGTTTTTT
.	TRBV11-2	TRBD2	TRBJ2-2	16	CASTPLAGVNTGELFF	TGTGCCAGCACCCCCCTAGCGGGAGTTAACACCGGGGAGCTGTTTTTT
.	TRBV7-9	.	TRBJ2-3	15	CASSLIIGRTDTQYF	TGTGCCAGCAGCTTAATAATCGGGAGAACAGATACGCAGTATTTT
.	TRBV18	.	TRBJ1-1	13	CASSRSPPTEAFF	TGTGCCAGCTCACGTTCCCCTCCGACTGAAGCTTTCTTT
few	TRBV2	.	TRBJ2-3	13	CASGAPLTDTQYF	TGTGCCAGCGGAGCGCCACTCACAGATACGCAGTATTTT
.	TRBV18	TRBD1	TRBJ2-3	16	CASSPEFGQVADTQYF	TGTGCCAGCTCACCAGAATTCGGACAGGTGGCAGATACGCAGTATTTT
.	TRBV6-6	.	TRBJ1-1	15	CASSQALRVNTEAFF	TGTGCCAGCAGTCAAGCTCTGAGGGTGAACACTGAAGCTTTCTTT
.	TRBV28	TRBD2	TRBJ2-1	16	CASTFAGTSIDNEQFF	TGTGCCAGCACCTTCGCGGGGACTAGTATAGACAATGAGCAGTTCTTC
.	TRBV5-4	TRBD2	TRBJ2-1	17	CASSLGWGLAGGNEQFF	TGTGCCAGCAGCTTGGGGTGGGGACTAGCGGGAGGTAATGAGCAGTTCTTC
once	TRBV9	.	TRBJ2-1	16	CASSDGDSGKMNEQFF	TGTGCCAGCAGCGACGGGGATAGCGGAAAGATGAATGAGCAGTTCTTC
.	TRBV6-1	TRBD1	TRBJ2-4	13	CASRGQGGDIQYF	TGTGCCAGCAGGGGACAGGGAGGGGACATTCAGTACTTC
.	TRBV2	TRBD1	TRBJ1-4	15	CASSSQQGASEKLFF	TGTGCCAGCAGTTCACAACAGGGGGCAAGTGAAAAACTGTTTTTT
.	TRBV9	TRBD1	TRBJ1-1	13	CASSPETGAEGFF	TGTGCCAGCAGCCCGGAGACAGGGGCCGAAGGTTTCTTT
.	TRBV5-8	.	TRBJ1-5	12	CASSRGHQPQHF	TGTGCCAGCAGCCGAGGGCATCAGCCCCAGCATTTT
.	TRBV2	.	TRBJ2-7	13	CASSRDVSYEQYF	TGTGCCAGCAGCCGGGATGTCTCCTACGAGCAGTACTTC
.	TRBV5-6	TRBD2	TRBJ2-1	13	CASSWTSNNEQFF	TGTGCCAGCAGCTGGACTAGCAACAATGAGCAGTTCTTC
.	TRBV2	.	TRBJ2-1	10	CASRQSKQFF	TGTGCCAGCAGGCAAAGCAAGCAGTTCTTC
few	TRBV7-2	TRBD2	TRBJ2-2	16	CASSLSGLALSEELFF	TGTGCCAGCAGCTTATCAGGACTAGCGTTATCCGAGGAGCTGTTTTTT
.	TRBV11-3	TRBD2	TRBJ2-7	14	CASSLTSGRYEQYF	TGTGCCAGCAGTTTGACTAGCGGGAGGTACGAGCAGTACTTC
.	TRBV19	.	TRBJ2-7	15	CASSISGVGPYEQYF	TGTGCCAGTAGTATTTCAGGGGTTGGCCCCTACGAGCAGTACTTC
.	TRBV27	TRBD1	TRBJ1-2	12	CASSSTGGGYTF	TGTGCCAGCAGTTCAACAGGGGGTGGCTACACCTTC
.	TRBV21-1	.	TRBJ1-5	17	CASSNPGQEALNQPQHF	TGTGCCAGCAGCAATCCGGGACAGGAGGCCCTAAATCAGCCCCAGCATTTT
.	TRBV18	.	TRBJ1-1	14	CASSPEIMRTEAFF	TGTGCCAGCTCACCAGAAATCATGAGGACTGAAGCTTTCTTT
.	TRBV7-3	.	TRBJ2-7	13	CASSSGPAGEQYF	TGTGCCAGCAGCTCTGGTCCTGCGGGCGAGCAGTACTTC
.	TRBV21-1	.	TRBJ1-1	12	CASSEQSSEAFF	TGTGCCAGCAGCGAACAGTCCTCGGAAGCTTTCTTT
.	TRBV7-9	.	TRBJ1-5	14	CASSKTGGNQPQHF	TGTGCCAGCAGCAAGACAGGTGGCAATCAGCCCCAGCATTTT
.	TRBV5-4	TRBD2	TRBJ2-7	14	CASSRGLAGVEQYF	TGTGCCAGCAGCCGGGGACTAGCGGGAGTTGAGCAGTACTTC
.	TRBV7-2	.	TRBJ2-2	13	CASQTGNTGELFF	TGTGCCAGCCAAACGGGGAACACCGGGGAGCTGTTTTTT
.	TRBV6-1	.	TRBJ1-1	14	CASSVQESNTEAFF	TGTGCCAGCAGTGTACAGGAGAGCAACACTGAAGCTTTCTTT
.	TRBV5-1	.	TRBJ1-5	13	CASSLAGNQPQHF	TGCGCCAGCAGCCTGGCAGGCAATCAGCCCCAGCATTTT
.	TRBV28	TRBD2	TRBJ2-7	15	CASSLGNGRYYEQYF	TGTGCCAGCAGTTTGGGGAACGGGAGGTACTACGAGCAGTACTTC
.	TRBV11-2	.	TRBJ2-2	14	CASRIPQGSGELFF	TGTGCCAGCAGGATACCACAGGGATCAGGGGAGCTGTTTTTT
.	TRBV21-1	.	TRBJ2-7	18	CASSKGIGTSRGSYEQYF	TGTGCCAGCAGCAAAGGCATAGGGACTAGCCGAGGGTCCTACGAGCAGTACTTC
.	TRBV7-9	TRBD1	TRBJ2-7	14	CASSFGTVTYEQYF	TGTGCCAGCAGCTTCGGGACAGTCACCTACGAGCAGTACTTC
.	TRBV14	TRBD2	TRBJ2-7	15	CASSQRLAGAYEQYF	TGTGCCAGCAGCCAAAGACTAGCGGGAGCATACGAGCAGTACTTC
.	TRBV30	.	TRBJ1-5	13	CAWSAFSNQPQHF	TGTGCCTGGAGTGCCTTCAGCAATCAGCCCCAGCATTTT
.	TRBV29-1	TRBD2	TRBJ2-4	14	CSVASGLAKNIQYF	TGCAGCGTAGCTAGCGGGTTAGCCAAAAACATTCAGTACTTC
.	TRBV27	.	TRBJ2-1	12	CASNSLRNEQFF	TGTGCCAGCAACTCACTCCGGAATGAGCAGTTCTTC
.	TRBV25-1	TRBD1	TRBJ2-4	16	CASSEWTGEAKNIQYF	TGTGCCAGCAGTGAATGGACAGGGGAGGCCAAAAACATTCAGTACTTC
.	TRBV7-7	.	TRBJ2-3	14	CASSLVGGTGTQYF	TGTGCCAGCAGCTTAGTTGGGGGCACCGGTACGCAGTATTTT
.	TRBV19	TRBD1	TRBJ2-7	13	CASRGQGAYEQYF	TGTGCCAGTAGGGGACAGGGAGCCTACGAGCAGTACTTC